This entry describes one T cell receptor (beta chain). No antigen is known for it. Profiling relied on immunoSEQ multiplex PCR, and the TCRdb table lists in-frame clones only, not all of them. The top ten clones hold 0.13% of a sample with over 2 million clones, over 85% of them seen once. The sample is drawn from a study of shared clonotypes between healthy human individuals. Overall study context: A donor's plate count was three for CD4 naive and three for CD4 memory; CD8 naive had two and CD8 memory one.

Regarding the study as a whole: Large sequencing depth failed to make sorted-subset sequencing complete, rarefaction showed.

This CDR3 region has 15 residues. The J segment lost 8 bases and the V segment lost 3 bases, leaving 9 bases of the junction unmatched. The germline V gene has CDR1 MNHEY and CDR2 SMNVEV (reference sequence). The sequencing input was naive CD4+ T cells sorted from blood. The subset denotes: CD45RA+ positively selected. The chain has TRBV27 and TRBJ2-1, with TRBD2 matching 8 bases. The receptor was isolated from a man between 18 and 29 years old in good health. The CDR3: CASSLSGSRLDEQFF. For the CDR3, the DNA is TGTGCCAGCAGTTTGAGCGGGAGCCGGCTCGATGAGCAGTTCTTC.